This T cell receptor beta chain is from a study of metastatic and nonmetastatic thyroid tumors. Study details: A comparison of repertoires was made across blood and tumor or nodule tissue from malignant and benign thyroid patients. Study-wide results and caveats: Significantly greater TCR beta diversity was reportedly found in malignant thyroid tumors than in benign nodules (in blood and tumor).

No patient received treatment before thyroid surgery. With 2 bases clipped from V and 6 bases from J, the junction kept 10 bases outside the gene matches. The CDR3 runs 16 residues. In germline, CDR1 is MGHRA, CDR2 YSYEKL. Turning to this clone: The antigen is not known.

In the study's own analysis: Across clinicopathological groups, CDR3 differences served as the basis for building a distant-metastasis classifier for papillary thyroid cancer. TCRdb re-called the PCR reads through MiXCR. The V and J calls shown here were made by TCRdb, not taken from the authors' results. Of some 29,000 clones listed, roughly 17% are singletons. J is TRBJ2-1 and V is TRBV4-1; 7 nucleotides align to TRBD2. Sequencing was performed on blood. This receptor was obtained from a female donor with papillary thyroid cancer or a benign thyroid nodule (not recorded which). Some clones in this sample may be carry-over from other donors' samples. CDR3 coding DNA: TGCGCCAGCAGCCAACCCCGGGAGGATGGGGGCAATGAGCAGTTCTTC. Amino acids: CASSQPREDGGNEQFF.